The 9 T cell receptor beta chains below come from one sample, sequenced in a study of monozygotic twins with inflammatory bowel disease. For each CDR3 protein, TCRdb gives one entry from its re-call of the 5' RACE reads, without DNA. This sample's table reports about 160,000 distinct CDR3 sequences. Material for sequencing was blood. All receptors come from a human donor with ulcerative colitis or Crohn's disease, or a healthy co-twin of an affected twin (not recorded which).

The chain uses TRBV18 and TRBJ2-2. CDR3 length: 12 amino acids. Germline V gene sequence: CDR1 KGHSH, CDR2 LQKENI. CDR3 amino acids: CASSEFTGELFF.

The rearrangement uses TRBV7-9 and TRBJ1-3. CDR3 length: 15 residues. Germline V gene data show CDR1 as SEHNR and CDR2 as FQNEAQ (reference sequence). CDR3 loop: CASSPGPAGGNTIYF. Supplemented by reference TRBV7-9 and TRBJ1-3, the full variable domain reads DTGVSQNPRHKITKRGQNVTFRCDPISEHNRLYWYRQTLGQGPEFLTYFQNEAQLEKSRLLSDRFSAERPKGSFSTLEIQRTEQGDSAMYLCASSPGPAGGNTIYFGEGSWLTVV.

The genes are TRBV12-3 or TRBV12-4 and TRBJ2-2. This CDR3 spans 15 amino acids. CDR3 sequence: CASSFNHQTTGELFF.

V is TRBV18 and J is TRBJ1-2. This CDR3 region has 12 residues. Germline V CDR1 and CDR2: KGHSH, LQKENI. The CDR3: CASSPGSDGYTF.

V is TRBV7-6 and J is TRBJ2-5; no DNA is available, so the TRBD1 call from TCRdb remains unchecked. The germline CDR1 and CDR2 sequences are SGHVS and FNYEAQ. The length of the CDR3 is 16 residues. CDR3 residues: CASSLATGGAQETQYF. The whole variable domain, filled in from reference TRBV7-6 and TRBJ2-5, reads GAGVSQSPRYKVTKRGQDVALRCDPISGHVSLYWYRQALGQGPEFLTYFNYEAQQDKSGLPNDRFSAERPEGSISTLTIQRTEQRDSAMYRCASSLATGGAQETQYFGPGTRLLVL.

The gene calls are TRBV7-3 and TRBJ2-1. Germline CDR1 reads SGHTA; CDR2 reads FQGTGA. This CDR3 spans 15 amino acids. CDR3 loop: CASSFSAGAQNEQFF.

This rearrangement joins TRBV25-1 to TRBJ2-7; TCRdb returns TRBD1, unconfirmable since there is no DNA. The CDR3 covers 15 residues. The germline gives CDR1 MGHDK, CDR2 SYGVNS. CDR3 region: CASSGKDGVSYEQYF.

The chain recombines TRBV20-1 with TRBJ2-1. Germline V lookup: CDR1 DFQATT, CDR2 SNEGSKA (reference sequence). The CDR3 has 11 amino acids. The CDR3 here is CSAIQYPEQFF.

This chain connects TRBV5-4 to TRBJ2-3. The germline CDR1 and CDR2 sequences are SGHNT and YYREEE (reference sequence). The CDR3 has 15 residues. CDR3 protein: CASSLDWVGTDTQYF.